The following is a T cell receptor beta chain sequence with its context. A single count supports this clone. There is no known antigen for this receptor. No much larger clone exists at a distance of one base, and base qualities are not known. The source of the sample is a study of shared clonotypes between healthy human individuals (TCRdb year 2020). With respect to the entire study: A couple of women and three men aged 18 to 49 years were included in the cohort. For each donor, CD4 naive and CD4 memory were each run on three plates, CD8 naive on two plates, and CD8 memory on one plate. To estimate repertoire size and how much clonotypes are shared between individuals, the study performed deep sequencing of blood TCR repertoires from about five healthy adults. To increase sequencing depth and limit assay-specific biases, different laboratories used diverse techniques to prepare libraries and sequence TCR repertoires. Per donor, leukapheresis produced somewhere between about 0.9 and 10 billion PBMCs. On the study overall, not on this receptor specifically: Larger estimated clonotype richness was generally found for naive subsets than for memory subsets. Compared with non-shared clonotypes, clonotypes shared by all four sorted-subset donors had higher generation probabilities. Because the study included only a small number of donors, the genetic and exposure-history diversity represented was limited. Rarefaction of sorted-subset datasets indicated incomplete sequencing despite the large sequencing depth. Pairwise subsampling indicated that sequencing depth was expected to affect the degree of clonotype sharing among donors. Sampling was limited to blood, and TCR repertoires in tissue likely differ from TCR repertoires in blood. Sharing across several donors was observed for roughly 5.4% of naive CD4, less than 4% of naive CD8, about 2.3% of memory CD4, and approximately 0.41% of memory CD8 clonotypes.

Using the deep immunoSEQ assay, TCR CDR3 regions were amplified from genomic DNA by multiplex PCR. For each cell subset, the extracted genomic DNA was distributed evenly across all wells of several immunoSEQ 96-well plates, and each plate served as one replicate. For sorted subsets, each replicate PCR was loaded with roughly 200 ng genomic DNA, equivalent to about 33,000 T cell genomes. The purified libraries were quantified using a Qubit 3.0 fluorometer, sized with a Bioanalyzer 2100, and then quantified again using the KAPA Library Quantification kit. A separate single-read 150-cycle Illumina NextSeq 550 flow cell was used to sequence each immunoSEQ 96-well plate. The study's processing was this. Because the immunoSEQ output held only junctional sequences and lacked quality scores, the filtering could not match the filtering applied to full-length reads. To assign V/J genes and CDR3, sequences were annotated using PyIR, a Python wrapper for IgBLAST v1.9, with IMGT germline references. Reads were filtered out if the reads had weak V/J assignments (E-value above 1e-6), no CDR3, stop codons, out-of-frame junctions, or ambiguous translated residues. V3J clonotypes were defined as sequences sharing an identical inferred V gene, J gene, and CDR3 amino acid sequence. Percentage overlap between repertoires was calculated by dividing the number of shared unique clonotypes by the size of the smaller repertoire. Richness of each repertoire was evaluated using RTK rarefaction, the Chao1 estimator, and Recon v2.1 estimates of unobserved clonotypes. For all TCRbeta clonotypes obtained by the gDNA method from several donors, generation probabilities were computed with OLGA. The table was pulled from immuneACCESS by TCRdb, which kept in-frame rearrangements only. Such tables lose some clones; where checked, under half of the loss comes from unresolved V genes, and the rest has no known cause. V and J calls plus clone size are reproduced from that table; the DNA served to infer D and trimming. This sample has some 2.3 million clones in its table, and 93% of those were observed once. Of the sample, roughly 0.36% falls within the top ten clones.

The donors were healthy, HIV-negative adults with no recently reported acute infections or vaccinations. All donors were Caucasian adults living in Nashville, Tennessee, USA. CD4+ T cells were enriched through magnetic negative selection, after which naive cells were positively selected on CD45RA and the remaining negative fraction served as the memory subset. After blood collection by leukapheresis, PBMCs were isolated using Ficoll-Histopaque density gradient centrifugation and then cryopreserved in the vapor phase of liquid nitrogen. Analytical flow cytometry was used to check the purity and quantity of every magnetically sorted T cell population. Genomic DNA was isolated from each sorted fraction and quantified by UV absorbance on a Nanodrop 2000c. From its cysteine to its phenylalanine, the CDR3 spans 15 amino acids. CDR3 DNA only is kept here, 45 bases in frame from base 1. V lost 5 bases and J lost 0 bases; the stretch between them is 11 bases long. CDR1 and CDR2 (WSHSY, SAAADI) derive from the germline V gene.

The rearranged chain carries TRBV10-2 and TRBJ2-1, with the D gene not clear enough to name. The receptor comes from a young man in good health. Some clones in this sample may be carry-over from other donors' samples. Material for sequencing was naive CD4+ T cells from PBMCs. In the paper's terms, the cell subset or site label means: CD45RA+ positively selected. In nucleotide form, the sequence is TGCGCCAGCAGTCGGCTACAAAGCTCCTACAATGAGCAGTTCTTC. This gives the protein CASSRLQSSYNEQFF.